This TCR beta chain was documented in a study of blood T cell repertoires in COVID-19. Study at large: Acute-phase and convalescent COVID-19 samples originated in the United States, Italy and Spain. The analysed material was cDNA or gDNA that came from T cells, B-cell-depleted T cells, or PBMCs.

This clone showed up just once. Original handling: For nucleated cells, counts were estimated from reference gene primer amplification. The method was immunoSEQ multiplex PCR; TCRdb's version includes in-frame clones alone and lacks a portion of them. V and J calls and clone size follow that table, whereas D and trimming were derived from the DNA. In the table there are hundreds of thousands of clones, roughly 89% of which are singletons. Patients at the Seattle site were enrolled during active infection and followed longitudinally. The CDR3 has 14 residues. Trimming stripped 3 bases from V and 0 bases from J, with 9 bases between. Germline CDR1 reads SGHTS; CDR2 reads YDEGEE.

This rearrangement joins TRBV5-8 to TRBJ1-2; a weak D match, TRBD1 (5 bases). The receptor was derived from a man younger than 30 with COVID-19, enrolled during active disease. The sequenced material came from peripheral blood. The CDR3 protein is CASSWGSANYGYTF. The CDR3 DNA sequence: TGTGCCAGCAGCTGGGGCAGCGCTAACTATGGCTACACCTTC.